The clone carrying this T cell receptor (beta chain) has only one observation. These data belong to a study of naive and memory T cell subsets. V shed 4 bases and J 10 bases; nucleotides not matched to a gene: 14. The length of the CDR3 is 16 residues. CDR1 is SGDLS, CDR2 YYNGEE, per germline. Cells stained for CD3, CD4, CD8, CD45RA, CD27 and viability were sorted into four CD45RA/CD27 subsets. An equimolar mix of two oligonucleotides served as the beta constant-region primer for TRBC1 and TRBC2. Ligated cDNA was amplified by four rounds of PCR with nested alpha and beta constant-region primers and SP2. TCRdb re-derived calls from the UMI-ligation and nested PCR reads in MiXCR, one entry per CDR3 protein. The sample lists under 25,000 distinct CDR3 sequences, roughly 10% occurring once.

Specimen: central memory CD8+ T cells from blood. This TCR was sampled from a human donor in good health. V is TRBV9 and J is TRBJ2-1; 10 bases match TRBD2. The CDR3 here is CASSPMASGSTWEQFF. The CDR3 DNA follows: TGTGCCAGCAGCCCTATGGCTAGCGGGAGCACGTGGGAGCAGTTCTTC.